The text below deals with one T cell receptor beta chain. These data come from a study of blood T cell repertoires in COVID-19. Study in general: COVID-19 samples from acute and convalescent phases originated in the United States, Italy and Spain. PBMCs, B-cell-depleted T cells, or T cells were the source of the cDNA or gDNA that made up the material.

The junction had 6 bases not matched to a gene; V was cut back by 0 bases and J by 7 bases. Germline V gene lookup returns CDR1 MNHEY and CDR2 SVGEGT. CDR3 size: 16 residues. Per the authors' pipeline: Reference gene primer amplification in the assay estimated nucleated cell counts. Method: immunoSEQ multiplex PCR; TCRdb's copy keeps in-frame clones and lacks some. V and J calls and clone size are as listed in that table; D and trimming were resolved from the DNA. The sample consists of roughly 230,000 clones, approximately 88% of them appearing once. The clonotype originates from a human donor in a cohort sampled during active COVID-19. This chain links TRBV6-2 or TRBV6-3 with TRBJ2-2, with 9 bases matching TRBD2. Sequenced input: peripheral blood. CDR3 nucleotides: TGTGCCAGCAGTTACTCCGGGACTAGCCTAGGCGGGGAGCTGTTTTTT. Amino acids: CASSYSGTSLGGELFF.